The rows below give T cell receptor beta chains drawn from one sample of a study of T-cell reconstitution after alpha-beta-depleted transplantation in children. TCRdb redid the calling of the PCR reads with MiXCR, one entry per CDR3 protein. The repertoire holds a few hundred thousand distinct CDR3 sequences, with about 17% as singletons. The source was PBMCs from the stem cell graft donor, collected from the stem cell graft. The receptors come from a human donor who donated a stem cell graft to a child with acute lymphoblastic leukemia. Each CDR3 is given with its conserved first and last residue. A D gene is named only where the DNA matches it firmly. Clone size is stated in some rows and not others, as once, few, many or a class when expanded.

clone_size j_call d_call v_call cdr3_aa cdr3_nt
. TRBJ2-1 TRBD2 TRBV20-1 CSASMRGSALYNEQFF TGCAGTGCTAGTATGCGGGGGTCGGCTCTGTACAATGAGCAGTTCTTC
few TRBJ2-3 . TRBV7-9 CASSLGRRRDMADTQYF TGTGCCAGCAGCTTAGGTCGTAGGCGGGACATGGCAGATACGCAGTATTTT
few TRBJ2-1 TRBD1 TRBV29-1 CSVVMGTGGNEQFF TGCAGCGTTGTTATGGGGACAGGGGGGAATGAGCAGTTCTTC
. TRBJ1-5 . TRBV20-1 CSAGLSGTNQPQHF TGCAGTGCTGGCCTCTCTGGGACCAATCAGCCCCAGCATTTT
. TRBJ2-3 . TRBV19 CASSIIPTDTQYF TGTGCCAGTAGTATAATCCCTACAGATACGCAGTATTTT
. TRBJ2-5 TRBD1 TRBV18 CASSPRGQGDGSPTTDYF TGTGCCAGCTCACCAAGGGGACAGGGGGATGGCTCCCCAACAACGGACTACTTC
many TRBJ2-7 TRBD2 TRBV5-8 CASSLGLAPERPTYEQYF TGTGCCAGCAGCTTGGGACTAGCGCCCGAGAGGCCTACCTACGAGCAGTACTTC
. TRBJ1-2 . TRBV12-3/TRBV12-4 CASSLVSGNGYTF TGTGCCAGCAGTTTAGTCTCTGGGAATGGCTACACCTTC
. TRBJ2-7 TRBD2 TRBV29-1 CSVLAGAYEQYF TGCAGCGTCTTAGCGGGAGCCTACGAGCAGTACTTC
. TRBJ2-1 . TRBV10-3 CAISEGLSSYNEQFF TGTGCCATCAGTGAAGGGTTGAGCTCCTACAATGAGCAGTTCTTC
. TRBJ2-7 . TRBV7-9 CASSPLVPGGEQYF TGTGCCAGCAGCCCCCTTGTCCCCGGGGGCGAGCAGTACTTC
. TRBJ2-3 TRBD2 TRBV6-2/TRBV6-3 CASSYQAGVTDTHYF TGTGCCAGCAGTTACCAAGCGGGAGTGACAGATACGCATTATTTT
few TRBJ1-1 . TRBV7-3 CASSLTYRMNTEAFF TGTGCCAGCAGCTTAACGTATCGAATGAACACTGAAGCTTTCTTT
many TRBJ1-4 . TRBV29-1 CSVGLGVDEKLFF TGCAGCGTTGGGCTCGGGGTGGATGAAAAACTGTTTTTT
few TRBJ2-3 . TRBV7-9 CASSPSDSAFSTDTQYF TGTGCCAGCAGCCCCTCTGACAGCGCGTTTAGCACAGATACGCAGTATTTT
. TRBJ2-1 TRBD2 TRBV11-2 CASSSIPGLALRNEQFF TGTGCCAGCAGCTCCATTCCGGGACTAGCGCTCAGGAATGAGCAGTTCTTC
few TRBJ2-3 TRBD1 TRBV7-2 CASGTGPSTDTQYF TGTGCCAGTGGGACAGGGCCCAGCACAGATACGCAGTATTTT
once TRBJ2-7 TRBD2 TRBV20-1 CSARDPSGGYEQYF TGCAGTGCTAGAGATCCTAGCGGGGGTTACGAGCAGTACTTC
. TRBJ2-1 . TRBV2 CASSRPSSYNEQFF TGTGCCAGCAGTCGACCGAGCTCCTACAATGAGCAGTTCTTC
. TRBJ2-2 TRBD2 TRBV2 CASSPGLAALPNTGELFF TGTGCCAGCAGTCCGGGACTAGCGGCTCTTCCGAACACCGGGGAGCTGTTTTTT
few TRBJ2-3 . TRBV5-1 CASSPAGTSSTDTQYF TGCGCCAGTTCTCCTGCCGGGACTTCTAGCACAGATACGCAGTATTTT
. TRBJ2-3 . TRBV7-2 CASSLETIGSSDTQYF TGTGCCAGCAGCTTAGAGACTATCGGGAGTTCAGATACGCAGTATTTT
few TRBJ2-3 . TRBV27 CASRSKADTQYF TGTGCCAGCAGGAGCAAGGCAGATACGCAGTATTTT
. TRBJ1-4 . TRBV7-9 CASSLNTINEKLFF TGTGCCAGCAGCTTAAACACCATAAATGAAAAACTGTTTTTT
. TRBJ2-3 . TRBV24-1 CATSGGTTTDTQYF TGTGCCACCAGTGGAGGGACCACGACAGATACGCAGTATTTT
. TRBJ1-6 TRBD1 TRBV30 CAWSHGQGAQAVHF TGTGCCTGGAGCCACGGACAGGGCGCCCAAGCGGTCCACTTT
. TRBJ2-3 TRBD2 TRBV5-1 CASSLAGTSGRPGDTQYF TGCGCCAGCAGCTTGGCCGGGACTAGCGGGAGGCCCGGAGATACGCAGTATTTT
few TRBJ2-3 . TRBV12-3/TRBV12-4 CASSTQGLAQDTQYF TGTGCCAGCAGCACCCAGGGGCTAGCTCAAGATACGCAGTATTTT
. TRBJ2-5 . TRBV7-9 CASSPSGSLETQYF TGTGCCAGCAGCCCTTCGGGTAGCCTAGAGACCCAGTACTTC
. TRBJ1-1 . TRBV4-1 CASSQESLGAVGTEAFF TGCGCCAGCAGCCAAGAATCTCTGGGGGCGGTGGGCACTGAAGCTTTCTTT
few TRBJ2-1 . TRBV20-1 CSARDLRGGTANEQFF TGCAGTGCTAGAGATCTCAGAGGGGGAACGGCCAATGAGCAGTTCTTC
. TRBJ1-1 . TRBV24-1 CATSDTDPNSEAFF TGTGCCACCAGTGACACCGACCCGAACTCTGAAGCTTTCTTT